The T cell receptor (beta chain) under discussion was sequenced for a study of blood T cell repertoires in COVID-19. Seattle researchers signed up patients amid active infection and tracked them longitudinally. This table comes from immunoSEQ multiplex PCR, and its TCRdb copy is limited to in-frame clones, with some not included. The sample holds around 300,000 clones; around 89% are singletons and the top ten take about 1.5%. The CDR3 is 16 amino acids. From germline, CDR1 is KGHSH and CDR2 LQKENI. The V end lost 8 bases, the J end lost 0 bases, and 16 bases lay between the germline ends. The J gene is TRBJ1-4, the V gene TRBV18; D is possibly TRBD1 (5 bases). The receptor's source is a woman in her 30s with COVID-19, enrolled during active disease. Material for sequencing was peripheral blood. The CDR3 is CASARQRDATNEKLFF. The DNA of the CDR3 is TGTGCCAGCGCCCGACAGAGAGATGCAACTAATGAAAAACTGTTTTTT.